These T cell receptor beta chains were read from a single sample in a study of cytomegalovirus exposure and HLA in healthy donors. Assay: immunoSEQ multiplex PCR; the TCRdb copy retains only in-frame clones and omits some. This table holds roughly 150,000 clones, 65% to 75% found once. Sequences were obtained from PBMCs. All receptors come from a man between 60 and 70 years old in good health and CMV-seronegative. Each CDR3 is given with its conserved first and last residue. The D gene is left open where the match is weak. Clone size is shown for a subset of rows, as once, few, many or a class of expanded clone.

V,J,D,size,DNA,CDR3
TRBV7-9,TRBJ1-6,TRBD1,.,TGTGCCAGCAGTTTGAAGACAGGGGGCGCTTTGGGGGATAATTCACCCCTCCACTTT,CASSLKTGGALGDNSPLHF
TRBV28,TRBJ2-7,.,.,TGTGCCAGCAGTTTAAGAGGGTGGAACTACGAGCAGTACTTC,CASSLRGWNYEQYF
TRBV20-1,TRBJ1-4,TRBD1,few,TGCAGCAAGGGACAGGTGGAAAAACTGTTTTTT,CSKGQVEKLFF
TRBV19,TRBJ1-5,TRBD1,.,TGTGCCAGTACCGGGACAGGGGGAAATGGGGCTGGTCAGCCCCAGCATTTT,CASTGTGGNGAGQPQHF
TRBV9,TRBJ2-3,TRBD2,.,TGTGCCAGCAGCCAGTGGACTAGCGGGAGTTTGTATACGCAGTATTTT,CASSQWTSGSLYTQYF
TRBV7-9,TRBJ1-1,.,.,TGTTCCAGCAGCTTACCGGGGAACACTGAAGCTTTCTTT,CSSSLPGNTEAFF
TRBV5-4,TRBJ1-4,TRBD1,.,TGTGCCAGCAGCTTTCCTGGACAGGGTAATGAAAAACTGTTTTTT,CASSFPGQGNEKLFF
TRBV2,TRBJ2-3,TRBD2,.,TGTGCCAGCAGACCTAGCGGGAACTCAGATACGCAGTATTTT,CASRPSGNSDTQYF
TRBV30,TRBJ1-2,TRBD1,few,TGTGCCTGGAGGGGCAGGGACAGGGGCTCCGGGGGCTACACCTTC,CAWRGRDRGSGGYTF
TRBV7-3,TRBJ2-2,TRBD2,.,TGTGCCAGCAGCTTAAGGGGACTAGCGGGGACTAACACCGGGGAGCTGTTTTTT,CASSLRGLAGTNTGELFF
TRBV5-1,TRBJ2-1,TRBD2,.,TGCGCCAGCAGCTTGGTAGCGGGGATTATGAATGAGCAGTTCTTC,CASSLVAGIMNEQFF
TRBV5-1,TRBJ2-3,TRBD2,few,TGCGCCAGCAGCTTGGAGGCTAGCGGGACCCGACTCACAGATACGCAGTATTTT,CASSLEASGTRLTDTQYF
TRBV27,TRBJ1-4,TRBD1,.,TGTGCCAGCAGTTCTGGACCGGACAGGAGTGAAAAACTGTTTTTT,CASSSGPDRSEKLFF
TRBV5-1,TRBJ2-5,.,.,TGCGCCAGCAGCTTGGCGGGAATGGAGACCCAGTACTTC,CASSLAGMETQYF
TRBV28,TRBJ2-7,.,.,TGTGCCAGCTGTACAGGAATCTACGAGCAGTACTTC,CASCTGIYEQYF